One TCR beta chain is described in this entry. This record belongs to a study of cytotoxic CD8 clonotypes in ibrutinib-treated CLL. The table came from immunoSEQ multiplex PCR; TCRdb's copy has only in-frame clones and leaves some out. The sample lists about 130,000 clones; around 76% were seen once. The sequenced sample was PBMCs, obtained after 24 months of ibrutinib treatment. This receptor was taken from a human donor with chronic lymphocytic leukemia.

The CDR3 DNA sequence: TGTGCCAGCTCACAGGGCGGGACCCTCAGCCCCTCCTACGAGCAGTACTTC. This codes for CASSQGGTLSPSYEQYF. The V gene is TRBV18, the J gene TRBJ2-7; D is perhaps TRBD2 (6 bases). V lost 4 bases and J 0 bases, leaving 19 bases between the germline ends. This CDR3 spans 17 amino acids. Germline CDR1 is KGHSH and CDR2 is LQKENI. Full variable domain (rest looked up from reference TRBV18 and TRBJ2-7): NAGVMQNPRHLVRRRGQEARLRCSPMKGHSHVYWYRQLPEEGLKFMVYLQKENIIDESGMPKERFSAEFPKEGPSILRIQQVVRGDSAAYFCASSQGGTLSPSYEQYFGPGTRLTVT.